The 17 T cell receptor beta chains below all came from one sample that was sequenced in a study of Ad26.COV2.S vaccination and SARS-CoV-2 variants. Treatment indicated: some 19 received Ad26.COV2.S at low or high dose, single or two shots; roughly five received placebo; per-sample allocation not given. Specimen acquisition occurred on day 63 following the initial vaccine or placebo injection. Sequenced by immunoSEQ multiplex PCR; TCRdb stores in-frame clones only, minus some. This table has hundreds of thousands of clones, 80% to 95% appearing once. Material: peripheral blood, obtained in a trial of Ad26.COV2.S vaccine versus placebo. These TCRs come from a person aged 18-60 years who received the Ad26.COV2.S COVID-19 vaccine or a placebo.

This rearrangement joins TRBV29-1 to TRBJ1-1, with 7 positions matching TRBD1. V was clipped by 6 bases and J by 8 bases; unmatched bases: 6. The germline V gene encodes CDR1 SQVTM and CDR2 ANQGSEA. The CDR3 runs 11 residues. The CDR3 nucleotides are TGCAGCGTCGAAACAGGGGCCGAAGCTTTCTTT. Translation gives CSVETGAEAFF.

This rearrangement joins TRBV6-5 to TRBJ2-7; 9 bases fit TRBD1. Germline lookup yields CDR1 MNHEY and CDR2 SVGAGI. CDR3 length: 15 residues. V lost 4 bases, J lost 3 bases, and 7 bases stayed unmatched. CDR3 coding DNA: TGTGCCAGCAGTTCCCTGACAGGGGGAGGCTACGAGCAGTACTTC. Amino acid sequence: CASSSLTGGGYEQYF.

The rearrangement links TRBV24-1 to TRBJ2-1, with TRBD1 matching over 7 bases. The CDR3 loop spans 12 amino acids. The V segment lost 9 bases and the J segment 9 bases; nucleotides outside the gene matches: 7. Germline V lookup: CDR1 KGHDR, CDR2 SFDVKD. The DNA of the CDR3 is TGTGCCACCCAGGGGGTATCATTTGAGCAGTTCTTC. Amino acid sequence: CATQGVSFEQFF.

This chain's CDR3 is CSVEEYNGYEQYF. The CDR3 coding sequence is TGCAGCGTTGAAGAATATAATGGGTACGAGCAGTACTTC. The chain recombines TRBV29-1 with TRBJ2-7; D remains unclear. Trimming took off 0 bases at V and 4 bases at J, with 10 bases between the two ends. Germline CDR1 is SQVTM and CDR2 is ANQGSEA. The CDR3 contains 13 residues.

The genes are TRBV19 and TRBJ1-5, with 7 nucleotides matching TRBD1. This CDR3 comprises 15 residues. CDR1 and CDR2 (germline): LNHDA, SQIVND (reference sequence). Trimming at V came to 7 bases and at J to 8 bases, leaving 14 bases not matched to a gene. CDR3 sequence: CASKTGDREIEPQHF. The DNA for the CDR3 is TGTGCCAGTAAGACCGGAGACAGGGAAATCGAGCCCCAGCATTTT.

The chain employs TRBV28 and TRBJ1-2; D possibly corresponds to TRBD1 (6 bases). The CDR3 has 13 amino acids. Trimming took 6 bases from V and 8 from J, leaving 16 bases between them. Germline V gene lookup returns CDR1 MDHEN and CDR2 SYDVKM. As DNA, the CDR3 is TGTGCCAGCAGCACCGAGACAGGTCTCGGCTACACCTTC. Its translation: CASSTETGLGYTF.

The chain links TRBV7-8 to TRBJ1-6; D unresolved. V was clipped by 5 bases and J by 7 bases, with 12 bases between them. CDR3 length: 14 residues. Germline V gene lookup returns CDR1 SGHVS and CDR2 FQNEAQ. CDR3 sequence reads: CASSRRWGNSPLHF. CDR3 nucleotide sequence: TGTGCCAGCAGCCGAAGGTGGGGAAATTCACCCCTCCACTTT.

The gene calls are TRBV9 and TRBJ1-4, with 7 bases lining up with TRBD1. There are 15 residues in the CDR3. The germline V gene encodes CDR1 SGDLS and CDR2 YYNGEE. Trimming cost V 4 bases and J 1 base; bases outside gene matches: 4. CDR3 region: CASSPHRGTNEKLFF. CDR3 bases: TGTGCCAGCAGCCCACACAGGGGAACTAATGAAAAACTGTTTTTT.

The chain has TRBV18 and TRBJ1-2; 7 nucleotides line up with TRBD1. Losses at the gene ends were 4 bases for V and 6 bases for J; bases not matched to a gene: 8. CDR3 length: 14 residues. CDR1 and CDR2 from the germline V gene are KGHSH and LQKENI. The CDR3 spells CASSQRQGWDGYTF. The DNA for the CDR3 is TGTGCCAGCTCACAACGACAGGGCTGGGATGGCTACACCTTC.

The DNA for the CDR3 is TGCGCCAGCAGCCAAGAGATCCACAGGGAAAACGAGCAGTACTTC. Encoded protein: CASSQEIHRENEQYF. The chain carries TRBV4-1 and TRBJ2-7, with D perhaps matching TRBD1 (6 bases). The germline V gene encodes CDR1 MGHRA and CDR2 YSYEKL. The CDR3 is made up of 15 amino acids. The germline V and J ends were trimmed by 0 bases and 5 bases, with 14 bases remaining between them.

This clone was seen a single time. The chain employs TRBV7-9 and TRBJ2-3, with D perhaps matching TRBD2 (5 bases). V was cut by 5 bases and J by 2 bases, with 14 bases left in between. Per the germline V gene, CDR1 is SEHNR and CDR2 is FQNEAQ (reference sequence). The CDR3 runs 15 residues. CDR3: CASSTSAEYTDTQYF. CDR3 in DNA: TGTGCCAGCAGCACCTCAGCGGAATACACAGATACGCAGTATTTT.

This clone was observed a single time. V usage is TRBV27 and J usage is TRBJ2-7; no firm D call. V lost 6 bases and J lost 3, with 9 bases in between. The CDR3 is made up of 12 amino acids. CDR1 and CDR2 from the germline V gene are MNHEY and SMNVEV (reference sequence). Written as DNA, the CDR3 is TGTGCCAGCAGCCGGCCCGGCTACGAGCAGTACTTC. Residues: CASSRPGYEQYF.

This clone has a handful of counts. V is TRBV7-8 and J is TRBJ2-2; 7 positions match TRBD1. This CDR3 region has 15 residues. Trimming removed 5 bases from V and 6 bases from J; junction bases left unmatched: 9. Germline CDR1 and CDR2: SGHVS and FQNEAQ. The CDR3 nucleotides are TGTGCCAGCAGCGGCAGTACAGGGGTGGCCGGGGAGCTGTTTTTT. Translation: CASSGSTGVAGELFF.

The chain joins TRBV2 to TRBJ1-5; TRBD1 matches at 9 bases. Germline V gives CDR1 SNHLY, CDR2 FYNNEI. V was pared by 11 bases and J by 2 bases, with 7 bases of the junction left unmatched. The CDR3 has 14 amino acids. The CDR3 nucleotides read TGTGCCGGGTCGGGACAGGGTGGCAATCAGCCCCAGCATTTT. This codes for CAGSGQGGNQPQHF. The full variable domain, its missing parts supplied by reference TRBV2 and TRBJ1-5, is EPEVTQTPSHQVTQMGQEVILRCVPISNHLYFYWYRQILGQKVEFLVSFYNNEISEKSEIFDDQFSVERPDGSNFTLKIRSTKLEDSAMYFCAGSGQGGNQPQHFGDGTRLSIL.

V and J are TRBV11-1 and TRBJ2-7; D is ambiguous. V lost 2 bases and J 2 bases, leaving 4 bases between the germline ends. The CDR3 is 12 residues long. Germline V lookup: CDR1 SGHAT, CDR2 FQDESV (reference sequence). This CDR3 is CASSLLAYEQYF. DNA of the CDR3: TGTGCCAGCAGCTTATTAGCCTACGAGCAGTACTTC.

The V call is TRBV7-9, the J call TRBJ2-3; D unclear. The CDR3 has 14 residues. The germline V and J ends were trimmed by 1 base and 4 bases, with 9 bases remaining between them. Germline lookup yields CDR1 SEHNR and CDR2 FQNEAQ (reference sequence). The CDR3: CASSLEGRADTQYF. The CDR3 DNA reads TGTGCCAGCAGCTTAGAGGGTAGAGCAGATACGCAGTATTTT.

V and J are TRBV28 and TRBJ1-1; TRBD1 is a possible D gene (5 bases). The germline V gene has CDR1 MDHEN and CDR2 SYDVKM. V lost 7 bases, J lost 3 bases, and 12 bases lay in between. The CDR3 spans 13 residues. DNA of the CDR3: TGTGCCAGCACCAAGAGGGGTGACACTGAAGCTTTCTTT. Protein sequence: CASTKRGDTEAFF.